This T cell receptor beta chain comes out of a study of OX40 agonist ivuxolimab in advanced cancers. Study overall: The dose of intravenous ivuxolimab that patients received every 2 weeks ranged from 0.01 to 10 mg/kg. Every patient in dose escalation had hepatocellular carcinoma, melanoma, renal cell or head and neck cancer. Overall study results and limits: Mean expanded clone counts were higher in CD8+ than CD4+ T cells. By week 6 at 0.1 to 3.0 mg/kg, blood CD4+ and CD8+ T cells had expanded clonally.

Comments on this clone: Its antigen remains unidentified.

Germline V gene data show CDR1 as SNHLY and CDR2 as FYNNEI. The V and J ends lost 8 bases and 0 bases respectively, with 14 bases between them. CDR3 length: 15 amino acids. Generated by immunoSEQ multiplex PCR, the TCRdb table keeps only in-frame clones and is missing some. The profile shows roughly 42,000 clones, roughly 86% of them singletons. Sequenced here: CD4+ or CD8+ T cells sorted from blood, sampled in a trial of the OX40 agonist ivuxolimab. The V gene is TRBV2, the J gene TRBJ2-1; a possible D gene is TRBD2 (6 bases). The sequence derives from an adult with an advanced solid tumor such as melanoma, head and neck, liver or kidney cancer. This CDR3 reads CASGRTLSSYNEQFF. In DNA, the CDR3 is TGTGCCAGCGGGAGGACTTTGAGCTCCTACAATGAGCAGTTCTTC.